The clone carrying this TCR beta chain was recorded a few times. A J-beta primer mix and a sample-barcoded 5' primer were used in a second PCR of roughly 7 to 12 cycles. TCRdb redid the calling of the 5' RACE reads with MiXCR, one entry per CDR3 protein. The sample yields approximately 780,000 distinct CDR3 sequences, about a quarter seen once. In terms of origin and age, donors were healthy Caucasian individuals from Russia aged about 6 to 90. Germline CDR1 reads WSHSY; CDR2 reads SAAADI. V dropped 8 bases and J dropped 1 base, with 9 bases sitting between them. This CDR3 region has 12 residues. This entry is derived from a study of blood T cells in healthy people across ages. These data also featured in a second study, about T cells of mothers and their children. That study adds: Persistent microchimeric T cell clones were not found at ~100 per million sensitivity.

The sequence was collected from a boy younger than 18 in good health. The V and J genes are TRBV10-2 and TRBJ2-7; no definite D call. Source material: blood. CDR3 coding DNA: TGCGCCAGCGGAAGTGGGTCCTACGAGCAGTACTTC. Translation gives CASGSGSYEQYF.